This T cell receptor (beta chain) comes out of a study of shared clonotypes between healthy human individuals. Study-wide results and caveats: Shared across a handful of donors were about 4.8% of the naive CD4 clonotypes. Lower generation probabilities were found for non-shared clonotypes than for those shared by all four donors. Represented diversity (both genetic and exposure-history) was limited by the small number of donors.

At least ten counts were recorded for this clone. The antigen remains unidentified. Other DNA sequences in this sample translate to the same CDR3. Several immunoSEQ plates received, in even portions, the genomic DNA of each subset. The data were produced by immunoSEQ multiplex PCR, yet TCRdb's version contains in-frame clones alone and is incomplete. The sample lists almost 750,000 clones; 55% to 75% were seen once. Germline V gene data show CDR1 as SGHTA and CDR2 as FQGTGA. The CDR3 sequence is 13 residues long. V was trimmed by 2 bases and J by 1 base, leaving 5 bases between them. This receptor was obtained from a woman in her twenties or thirties in good health. Sequences were obtained from memory CD4+ T cells sorted from blood. The sample's subset: CD45RA-negative fraction. The chain links TRBV7-3 to TRBJ1-1; D is unresolved. The CDR3 nucleotides read TGTGCCAGCAGCTTAGGGAGGAACACTGAAGCTTTCTTT. As protein: CASSLGRNTEAFF.